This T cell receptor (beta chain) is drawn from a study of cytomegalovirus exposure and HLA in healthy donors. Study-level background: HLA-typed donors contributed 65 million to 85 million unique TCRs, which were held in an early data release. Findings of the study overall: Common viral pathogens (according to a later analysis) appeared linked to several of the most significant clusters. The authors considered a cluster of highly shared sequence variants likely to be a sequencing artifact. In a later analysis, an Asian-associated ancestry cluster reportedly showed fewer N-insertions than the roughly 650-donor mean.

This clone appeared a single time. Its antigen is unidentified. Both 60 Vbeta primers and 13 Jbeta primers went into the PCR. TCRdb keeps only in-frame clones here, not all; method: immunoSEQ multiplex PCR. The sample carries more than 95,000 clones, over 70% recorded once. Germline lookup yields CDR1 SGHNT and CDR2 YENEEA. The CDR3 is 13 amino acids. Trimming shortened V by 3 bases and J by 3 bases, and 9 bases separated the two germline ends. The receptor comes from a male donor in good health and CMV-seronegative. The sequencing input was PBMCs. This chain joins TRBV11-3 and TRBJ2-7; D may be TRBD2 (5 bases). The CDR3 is CASSFPGNYEQYF. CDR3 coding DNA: TGTGCCAGCAGCTTTCCGGGAAACTACGAGCAGTACTTC.